These T cell receptor beta chains were read from a single sample in a study of PD-L1 blockade in urothelial cancer. The repertoire was sequenced with immunoSEQ multiplex PCR; TCRdb's copy has only in-frame clones and lacks some. The table has roughly 63,000 clones, 81% seen once. Sample: PBMCs, taken around atezolizumab (anti-PD-L1) treatment. The receptors were sampled from an older man with urothelial cancer. The CDR3 runs from the conserved cysteine through the conserved F or W. The D gene is left open where the match is weak. A row's size may be missing; if present it is once, few, many or a size class.

j_call d_call v_call clone_size cdr3_aa cdr3_nt
TRBJ2-1 TRBD2 TRBV7-6 - CASSLAPMTSGRYNEQFF TGTGCCAGCAGCTTAGCACCCATGACTAGCGGGAGGTACAATGAGCAGTTCTTC
TRBJ1-1 - TRBV2 - CASSEDREAFF TGTGCCAGCAGTGAAGACAGGGAAGCTTTCTTT
TRBJ1-4 - TRBV19 - CATPGGSIRKLFF TGTGCCACCCCGGGGGGCTCGATAAGGAAACTGTTTTTT
TRBJ2-7 TRBD1 TRBV2 once CASSDLSDRGYYEQYF TGTGCCAGCAGTGATTTGTCGGACAGGGGTTACTACGAGCAGTACTTC
TRBJ1-2 TRBD1 TRBV5-1 - CASSSTDRGRAGYTF TGCGCCAGCAGCTCTACGGACAGGGGGCGGGCAGGCTACACCTTC
TRBJ2-1 TRBD1 TRBV27 - CASDIARGRGEQFF TGTGCCAGCGATATTGCCAGGGGGCGAGGTGAGCAGTTCTTC
TRBJ2-2 - TRBV11-3 - CASSSQYTGELFF TGTGCCAGCAGCTCCCAATACACCGGGGAGCTGTTTTTT
TRBJ2-7 - TRBV19 - CASSTTPRQPFPYEQYF TGTGCCAGTAGTACAACTCCGAGACAGCCGTTTCCCTACGAGCAGTACTTC
TRBJ2-7 TRBD1 TRBV25-1 - CASSGTGGLSYEQYF TGTGCCAGCAGTGGGACAGGGGGCCTCTCCTACGAGCAGTACTTC
TRBJ2-7 TRBD2 TRBV5-1 - CASSPRSGRSYEQYF TGCGCCAGCAGCCCGCGGAGCGGGAGGTCTTACGAGCAGTACTTC